The entry below gives a single T cell receptor beta chain sequence along with its context. The CDR3 covers 17 residues. Trimming at V came to 1 base and at J to 5 bases, leaving 7 bases not matched to a gene. CDR1 LNHDA and CDR2 SQIVND come from the germline V gene (reference sequence). This sample was taken from a study of blood T cell repertoires in COVID-19. Study context: Researchers got acute and convalescent COVID-19 samples from the United States, Italy and Spain. T cells, B-cell-depleted T cells, or PBMCs provided the cDNA or gDNA that served as material.

Study processing details: By means of reference gene primer amplification, nucleated cell counts were estimated. Sequenced by immunoSEQ multiplex PCR; TCRdb stores in-frame clones only, minus some. V and J calls and clone size are given by that table; D and trimming were obtained from the DNA. The sample comprises 75,000 or so clones, 84% of which are singletons, and around 3.3% rests with the top ten. Sample: peripheral blood. This chain links TRBV19 with TRBJ2-5, with 13 bases identical to TRBD2. The receptor comes from a man aged 50-60 years with acute or convalescent COVID-19. The CDR3 nucleotides read TGTGCCAGTAGTATAGGGACTAGCGGGAGTCCCCGGGAGACCCAGTACTTC. This codes for CASSIGTSGSPRETQYF. Looking up the rest from reference TRBV19 and TRBJ2-5 gives the full variable domain: DGGITQSPKYLFRKEGQNVTLSCEQNLNHDAMYWYRQDPGQGLRLIYYSQIVNDFQKGDIAEGYSVSREKKESFPLTVTSAQKNPTAFYLCASSIGTSGSPRETQYFGPGTRLLVL.